The 30 T cell receptor beta chains presented below share a single source sample, sequenced in a study of T-cell memory formation after mild COVID-19. TCRdb independently ran MiXCR on the 5' RACE reads; one entry per CDR3 protein. The table records 100,000 to 140,000 distinct CDR3 sequences, around an eighth of them present only once. The sequenced material came from PBMCs or a T cell subset sorted from them (not recorded which). The receptors originated from a man between 18 and 29 years old who had mild COVID-19 (a few samples of this study predate the infection). Cell type and time point are not known.

This clonotype was counted many times. V usage is TRBV12-3 or TRBV12-4 and J usage is TRBJ2-1, with TRBD1 identical over 9 bases. Unmatched junction bases numbered 8, after V lost 3 bases and J lost 8 bases. This CDR3 comprises 15 residues. The CDR3 loop is CASSFRDRVFDEQFF. Written as DNA, the CDR3 is TGTGCCAGCAGTTTCAGGGACAGGGTCTTCGATGAGCAGTTCTTC.

V gene TRBV4-1 combines with J gene TRBJ1-2; a possible D gene is TRBD1 (5 bases). Germline V gene sequence: CDR1 MGHRA, CDR2 YSYEKL. V lost 1 base and J 5 bases, leaving 14 bases between the germline ends. CDR3 length: 15 amino acids. CDR3 sequence reads: CASSQVGSRGYGYTF. In DNA form, the CDR3 reads TGCGCCAGCAGCCAAGTCGGGTCTAGGGGTTATGGCTACACCTTC.

This clonotype was recorded a few times. The CDR3 coding sequence is TGCAGCGTTGACGTTTCAGGGGGGTCTGAAGCTTTCTTT. Translated: CSVDVSGGSEAFF. The rearrangement links TRBV29-1 to TRBJ1-1; 7 nucleotides align to TRBD1. Germline CDR1 reads SQVTM; CDR2 reads ANQGSEA. This CDR3 comprises 13 residues. V dropped 3 bases and J dropped 6; count of bases not matched to a gene: 7.

This clonotype turned up a few times. This chain uses TRBV7-9 with TRBJ2-7; D is ambiguous. Germline V gene sequence: CDR1 SEHNR, CDR2 FQNEAQ (reference sequence). Trimming shortened V by 3 bases and J by 3 bases, and 12 bases separated the two germline ends. This CDR3 has 14 residues. The CDR3 spells CASSFGQNSYEQYV. CDR3 sequence (DNA): TGTGCCAGCAGCTTCGGTCAGAATAGCTACGAGCAGTACGTC.

The chain uses TRBV13 and TRBJ2-7; 9 bases fit TRBD1. The V segment lost 4 bases and the J segment 2 bases; nucleotides outside the gene matches: 6. Germline lookup yields CDR1 PRHDT and CDR2 FYEKMQ (reference sequence). This CDR3 spans 15 amino acids. The CDR3 DNA reads as TGTGCCAGCAGCTCGCCGGGACAGGGTCCCTACGAGCAGTACTTC. The encoded protein is CASSSPGQGPYEQYF.

The chain is built from TRBV4-1 and TRBJ2-1; D gene ambiguous. Trimming removed 1 base from V and 6 bases from J, with 10 bases in between. The CDR3 spans 14 residues. Looked up from germline, CDR1 is MGHRA and CDR2 is YSYEKL. In DNA, the CDR3 is TGCGCCAGCAGCCAAGTCCCAGGCCCCAATGAGCAGTTCTTC. Translated, it gives CASSQVPGPNEQFF.

This chain links TRBV20-1 with TRBJ2-3, with D perhaps TRBD2 (7 bases). V shed 3 bases and J shed 0 bases, with 13 bases lying between them. From germline, CDR1 is DFQATT and CDR2 SNEGSKA (reference sequence). The CDR3 covers 15 residues. This CDR3 is CSASGGPLSTDTQYF. The CDR3 region has the DNA TGCAGTGCTAGCGGGGGGCCCCTAAGCACAGATACGCAGTATTTT.

The genes are TRBV11-2 and TRBJ2-2; D not certain. Deletions cut 4 bases from V and 3 bases from J, with 3 bases between. Germline V gene data show CDR1 as SGHAT and CDR2 as FQNNGV. The CDR3 is 12 residues long. Here the CDR3 DNA reads TGTGCCAGCAGCTCCGACACCGGGGAGCTGTTTTTT. It yields the protein CASSSDTGELFF. The full variable domain, in which reference TRBV11-2 and TRBJ2-2 provide the parts outside the CDR3, is EAGVAQSPRYKIIEKRQSVAFWCNPISGHATLYWYQQILGQGPKLLIQFQNNGVVDDSQLPKDRFSAERLKGVDSTLKIQPAKLEDSAVYLCASSSDTGELFFGEGSRLTVL.

This chain links TRBV6-5 with TRBJ1-1, with a weak D call TRBD1 (5 bases). V lost 2 bases and J 8 bases, leaving 12 bases between the germline ends. CDR1 and CDR2 (germline): MNHEY, SVGAGI. CDR3 length equals 13 residues. In DNA form, the CDR3 reads TGTGCCAGCAGTTACCGAGGGGCGGAGGAAGCTTTCTTT. Protein sequence: CASSYRGAEEAFF.

This clonotype has a handful of counts. In DNA, the CDR3 is TGTGCCAGCAGCTTAATCGGGGGAAACACAGATACGCAGTATTTT. Its translation is CASSLIGGNTDTQYF. The chain combines TRBV7-3 with TRBJ2-3, with D perhaps matching TRBD2 (6 bases). Trimming pared 1 base from V and 2 bases from J, leaving 10 bases between. CDR3 length equals 15 residues. Germline assignment: CDR1 SGHTA and CDR2 FQGTGA.

V gene TRBV7-9 combines with J gene TRBJ1-5; TRBD1 matches at 7 bases. The CDR3 loop spans 16 amino acids. V dropped 1 base and J dropped 8; count of bases not matched to a gene: 11. Germline CDR1 reads SEHNR; CDR2 reads FQNEAQ (reference sequence). CDR3 sequence reads: CASSLVRQGYVEPQHF. CDR3 DNA: TGTGCCAGCAGCTTAGTCCGACAGGGCTACGTAGAGCCCCAGCATTTT.

With regard to this clonotype: The germline gene is not matched at one end of the junction; a read error may be the cause. The rearrangement joins TRBV7-2 to TRBJ2-3; TRBD2 is a possible D gene (5 bases). This CDR3 comprises 15 residues. Germline values: CDR1 SGHTA, CDR2 FQGNSA. The CDR3 loop is CASSLAGFGTDTQYF. CDR3 sequence (DNA): TGTGCCAGCAGCCTAGCAGGCTTCGGCACAGATACGCAGTATTTT.

The genes are TRBV2 and TRBJ1-2; 7 bases match TRBD1. Germline V gene sequence: CDR1 SNHLY, CDR2 FYNNEI. The V gene end was trimmed by 8 bases and the J gene end by 4 bases; junction bases not matched to a gene: 10. The CDR3 spans 14 residues. CDR3 nucleotides: TGTGCCAGCCAAAGACAGGGATACCCCTATGGCTACACCTTC. This sequence encodes CASQRQGYPYGYTF.

The gene calls are TRBV6-2 or TRBV6-3 and TRBJ2-2; the D is unclear. Germline V gives CDR1 MNHEY, CDR2 SVGEGT. The length of the CDR3 is 12 residues. With 7 bases removed from V and 4 bases from J, the gap between germline ends came to 7 bases. CDR3 nucleotides: TGTGCCAGCAAGGGCCTCACCGGGGAGCTGTTTTTT. It yields the protein CASKGLTGELFF.

This clonotype was detected ten times or more. The CDR3 sequence is CASSLGDEELWWANVLTF. DNA of the CDR3: TGTGCCAGCAGCTTAGGTGATGAGGAGCTCTGGTGGGCCAACGTCCTGACTTTC. The rearrangement links TRBV7-8 to TRBJ2-6; D gene uncertain. Germline values: CDR1 SGHVS, CDR2 FQNEAQ. There are 18 residues in the CDR3. V was cut by 1 base and J by 5 bases, with 18 bases left in between.

This clonotype occurred once. This chain uses TRBV20-1 with TRBJ2-3; 12 positions agree with TRBD2. Germline V gene lookup returns CDR1 DFQATT and CDR2 SNEGSKA (reference sequence). The length of the CDR3 is 15 residues. V was clipped by 6 bases and J by 6 bases; unmatched bases: 10. CDR3 amino acids: CSASGLAGFPDTQYF. The CDR3 DNA is TGCAGTGCGTCAGGACTAGCGGGGTTCCCCGATACGCAGTATTTT.

The table lists this clonotype with a few counts. The rearrangement joins TRBV11-2 to TRBJ2-7; D unresolved. Germline assignment: CDR1 SGHAT and CDR2 FQNNGV. Trimming took off 5 bases at V and 2 bases at J, with 13 bases between the two ends. The CDR3 sequence is 14 residues long. This CDR3 is CASSLLGRPYEQYF. Written as DNA, the CDR3 is TGTGCCAGCAGCCTACTGGGCAGGCCCTACGAGCAGTACTTC.

This clonotype appeared a few times. The rearrangement links TRBV7-9 to TRBJ2-3; D not resolved. Per the germline V gene, CDR1 is SEHNR and CDR2 is FQNEAQ (reference sequence). The CDR3 is 12 amino acids. Trimming stripped 4 bases from V and 3 bases from J, with 5 bases between. In nucleotides, the CDR3 is TGTGCCAGCAGCTATTATACAGATACGCAGTATTTT. Amino acids: CASSYYTDTQYF.

The gene calls are TRBV20-1 and TRBJ1-6; 7 bases line up with TRBD1. The CDR3 contains 14 residues. Losses at the gene ends were 2 bases for V and 9 bases for J; bases not matched to a gene: 7. CDR1 is DFQATT, CDR2 SNEGSKA, per germline (reference sequence). This CDR3 is CSARSTGDGSPLHF. The CDR3 DNA follows: TGCAGTGCTAGAAGCACAGGGGACGGTTCACCCCTCCACTTT.

This clonotype was counted only a few times. The rearrangement joins TRBV7-9 to TRBJ2-2; D is uncertain. Germline V CDR1 and CDR2: SEHNR, FQNEAQ (reference sequence). This CDR3 contains 14 residues. The ends were cut back, 6 bases at V and 8 bases at J, with 16 bases in the middle. Here the CDR3 DNA reads TGTGCCAGCAGTACCGACTCCTTGGGAGGGGAGCTGTTTTTT. It encodes CASSTDSLGGELFF.

The chain has TRBV19 and TRBJ2-1, with 7 bases aligning to TRBD2. The CDR3 has 18 amino acids. V gave up 1 base and J gave up 3 bases; unmatched junction bases: 12. CDR1 is LNHDA, CDR2 SQIVND, per germline (reference sequence). CDR3 region: CASSIGAQRGPNYNEQFF. CDR3 bases: TGTGCCAGTAGTATAGGGGCCCAGCGGGGACCGAACTACAATGAGCAGTTCTTC.

This chain connects TRBV4-2 to TRBJ2-1; TRBD2 is a possible D gene (6 bases). The CDR3 sequence is 15 residues long. V was shortened by 5 bases and J by 2 bases, with 13 bases between the two germline ends. The germline gives CDR1 LGHNA, CDR2 YNFKEQ. CDR3 coding DNA: TGTGCCAGCAGCGCCGGGACTTCTACCTACAATGAGCAGTTCTTC. It specifies CASSAGTSTYNEQFF.

The gene calls are TRBV7-9 and TRBJ2-1; TRBD2 agrees at 13 bases. This CDR3 has 16 amino acids. Germline-derived CDR1 and CDR2 are SEHNR and FQNEAQ (reference sequence). V gave up 5 bases and J gave up 5 bases; unmatched junction bases: 6. CDR3: CASSGRLAGGHNEQFF. The DNA for the CDR3 is TGTGCCAGCAGCGGCAGACTAGCGGGGGGCCACAATGAGCAGTTCTTC.

The sample holds many counts of this clonotype. CDR3 bases: TGTGCCAGCAGCTATAGGATCGGGTACGAGCAGTACGTC. Its protein is CASSYRIGYEQYV. The chain employs TRBV7-8 and TRBJ2-7; no firm D call. The CDR3 length is 13 residues. Germline V lookup: CDR1 SGHVS, CDR2 FQNEAQ. V was cut by 4 bases and J by 4 bases, with 11 bases left in between.

The chain recombines TRBV27 with TRBJ2-1; no firm D call. The CDR3 length is 15 residues. Germline loops: CDR1 MNHEY, CDR2 SMNVEV (reference sequence). V lost 0 bases, J lost 3 bases, and 9 bases lay in between. CDR3 residues: CASSLSIQSYNEQFF. CDR3 coding DNA: TGTGCCAGCAGTTTATCGATACAGAGCTACAATGAGCAGTTCTTC.

The V gene is TRBV12-3 or TRBV12-4, the J gene TRBJ1-2; no clear D gene. Trimming took 6 bases from V and 4 from J, leaving 12 bases between them. The CDR3 is made up of 13 amino acids. This chain's CDR3 is CASSQEVVYGYTF. CDR3 bases: TGTGCCAGCAGCCAGGAGGTTGTCTATGGCTACACCTTC.

V is TRBV12-3 or TRBV12-4 and J is TRBJ2-2; 11 bases map to TRBD2. The trim removed 7 bases at V and 2 bases at J, leaving 12 bases unmatched. This CDR3 is built from 18 residues. CDR3 region: CASNSQLAGGLNTGELFF. The CDR3 coding sequence is TGTGCCAGCAACTCGCAGCTAGCGGGGGGACTCAACACCGGGGAGCTGTTTTTT.

This clonotype showed up just a few times. This chain links TRBV7-9 with TRBJ2-2; D is uncertain. The CDR3 totals 17 residues. The ends were cut back, 5 bases at V and 1 base at J, with 17 bases in the middle. Germline lookup yields CDR1 SEHNR and CDR2 FQNEAQ (reference sequence). The CDR3 loop is CASSPPLPVGNTGELFF. The CDR3 DNA reads as TGTGCCAGCAGCCCCCCTCTACCGGTTGGGAACACCGGGGAGCTGTTTTTT. Combining the CDR3 with reference TRBV7-9 and TRBJ2-2 gives the whole variable domain DTGVSQNPRHKITKRGQNVTFRCDPISEHNRLYWYRQTLGQGPEFLTYFQNEAQLEKSRLLSDRFSAERPKGSFSTLEIQRTEQGDSAMYLCASSPPLPVGNTGELFFGEGSRLTVL.

This clonotype has more than one count but fewer than ten. The rearrangement joins TRBV6-5 to TRBJ1-5; the match to TRBD1 covers 8 bases. Unmatched junction bases numbered 5, after V lost 9 bases and J lost 4 bases. The CDR3 is 13 amino acids. Germline-derived CDR1 and CDR2 are MNHEY and SVGAGI. The CDR3 region is CASRTGWNQPQHF. The CDR3, as DNA: TGTGCCAGTCGGACAGGGTGGAATCAGCCCCAGCATTTT.

This clonotype has at least ten counts. CDR3 in DNA: TGTGCCAGCAGCTTGTTACTCGAAGAGACCCAGTACTTC. Protein: CASSLLLEETQYF. This chain connects TRBV5-6 to TRBJ2-5; D gene ambiguous. This CDR3 is 13 amino acids long. The V end was cut by 1 base, the J end by 3 bases, with 7 bases between. CDR1 is SGHDT and CDR2 is YYEEEE in the germline V gene. Looking up the rest from reference TRBV5-6 and TRBJ2-5 gives the full variable domain: DAGVTQSPTHLIKTRGQQVTLRCSPKSGHDTVSWYQQALGQGPQFIFQYYEEEERQRGNFPDRFSGHQFPNYSSELNVNALLLGDSALYLCASSLLLEETQYFGPGTRLLVL.